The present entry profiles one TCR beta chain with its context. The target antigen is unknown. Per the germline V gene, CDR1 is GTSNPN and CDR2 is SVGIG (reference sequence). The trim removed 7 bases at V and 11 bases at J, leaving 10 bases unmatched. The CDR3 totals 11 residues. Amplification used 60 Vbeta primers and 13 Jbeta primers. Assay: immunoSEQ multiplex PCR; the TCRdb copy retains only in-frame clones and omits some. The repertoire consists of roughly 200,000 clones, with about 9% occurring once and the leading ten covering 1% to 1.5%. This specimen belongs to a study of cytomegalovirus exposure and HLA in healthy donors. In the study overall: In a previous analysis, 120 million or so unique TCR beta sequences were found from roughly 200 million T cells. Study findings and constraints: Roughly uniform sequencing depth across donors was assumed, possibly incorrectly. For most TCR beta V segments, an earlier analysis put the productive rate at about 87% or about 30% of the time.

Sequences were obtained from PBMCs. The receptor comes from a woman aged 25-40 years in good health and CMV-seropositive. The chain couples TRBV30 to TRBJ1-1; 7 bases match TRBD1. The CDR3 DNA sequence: TGTGCCTTTCGCCAGGGGGAACGCGCTTTCTTT. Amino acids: CAFRQGERAFF.